The following is a TCR beta chain sequence with its context. Looked up from germline, CDR1 is LNHDA and CDR2 is SQIVND (reference sequence). This CDR3 comprises 13 residues. V was pared by 8 bases and J by 7 bases, with 9 bases of the junction left unmatched. This entry belongs to a study of blood T cell repertoires in COVID-19. Using immunoSEQ multiplex PCR, the repertoire was profiled, and TCRdb retains in-frame clones only, with some absent. The table lists over 200,000 clones, over 75% of them singletons. The rearrangement links TRBV19 to TRBJ1-2; TRBD1 matches 8 bases. Input material: peripheral blood. The clonotype comes from a woman aged 40 to 55 with acute or convalescent COVID-19. Here the CDR3 DNA reads TGTGCCAGTGCGACAGGGGAGTACGGTGGCTACACCTTC. Residues: CASATGEYGGYTF.